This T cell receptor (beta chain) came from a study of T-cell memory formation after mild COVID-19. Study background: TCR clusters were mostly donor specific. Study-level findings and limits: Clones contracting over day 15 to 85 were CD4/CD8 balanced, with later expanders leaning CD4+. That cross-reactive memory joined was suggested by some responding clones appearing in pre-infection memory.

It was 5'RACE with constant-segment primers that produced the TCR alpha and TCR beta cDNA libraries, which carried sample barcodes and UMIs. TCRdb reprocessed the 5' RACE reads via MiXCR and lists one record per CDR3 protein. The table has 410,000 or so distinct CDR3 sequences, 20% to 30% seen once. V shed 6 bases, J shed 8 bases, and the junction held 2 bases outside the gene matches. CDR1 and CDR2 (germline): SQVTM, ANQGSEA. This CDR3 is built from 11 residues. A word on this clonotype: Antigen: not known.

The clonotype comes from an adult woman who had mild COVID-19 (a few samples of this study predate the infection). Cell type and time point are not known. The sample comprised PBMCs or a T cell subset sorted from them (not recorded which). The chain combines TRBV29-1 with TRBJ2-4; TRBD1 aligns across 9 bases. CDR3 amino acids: CSVRTGDIQYF. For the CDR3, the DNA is TGCAGCGTGCGGACAGGGGACATTCAGTACTTC.